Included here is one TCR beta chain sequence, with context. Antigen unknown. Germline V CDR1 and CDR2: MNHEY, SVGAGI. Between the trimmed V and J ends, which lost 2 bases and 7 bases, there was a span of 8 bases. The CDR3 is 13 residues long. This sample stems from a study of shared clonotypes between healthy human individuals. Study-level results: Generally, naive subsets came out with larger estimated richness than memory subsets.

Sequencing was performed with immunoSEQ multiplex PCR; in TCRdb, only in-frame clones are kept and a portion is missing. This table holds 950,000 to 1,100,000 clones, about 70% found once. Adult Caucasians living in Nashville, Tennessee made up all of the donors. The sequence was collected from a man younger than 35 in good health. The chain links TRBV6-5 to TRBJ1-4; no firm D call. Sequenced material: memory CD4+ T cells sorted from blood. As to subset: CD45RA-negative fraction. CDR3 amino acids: CASSYVGSEKLFF. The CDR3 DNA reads TGTGCCAGCAGTTACGTCGGAAGTGAAAAACTGTTTTTT.